This T cell receptor (beta chain) was found in a study of beta chain features in type 1 diabetes. Study-wide results and caveats: HLA influence on TCRB rearrangement stayed unresolved here. Compared to healthy donors, patients appeared to have naive, central memory and Treg TCRB repertoires that were more alike.

CD4+ cells of the naive, central memory, regulatory and stem cell-like memory types were sorted via CD45RO/CCR7/CD25/CD127/CD95/CD27. The investigators reverse transcribed all of the isolated RNA, so they sequenced expressed TCRB transcripts. Profiled with immunoSEQ multiplex PCR; TCRdb holds only in-frame clones, not every one. The sample has around 99,000 clones, 30% to 40% seen once. This clone has a handful of counts. Its antigen remains unidentified. This TCR came from a woman aged 18-29 years in good health. Sequenced material: stem cell memory CD4+ T cells from blood.

Here the CDR3 DNA reads TGTGCCAGCAGCCCCATGGGGGGGTCTTCCGCCTACGAGCAGTACTTC. Its translation: CASSPMGGSSAYEQYF. The chain is built from TRBV7-9 and TRBJ2-7; 7 bases are shared with TRBD2. Germline assignment: CDR1 SEHNR and CDR2 FQNEAQ (reference sequence). The ends lost 5 bases at V and 2 bases at J; junction bases unmatched: 12. This CDR3 has 16 residues.